One TCR beta chain is described in this entry. Its target is not known. The source of the sample is a study of Ad26.COV2.S vaccination and SARS-CoV-2 variants. For the study at large: Ad26.COV2.S was injected intramuscularly once or twice, 56 days apart.

Assay: immunoSEQ multiplex PCR; the TCRdb copy retains only in-frame clones and omits some. The repertoire has approximately 350,000 clones, about nine tenths of them found once; the top ten carry roughly 3.2%. Study-wide points: Total T cell responses, in the TCR breadth and depth analyses, may have been underestimated.

Specified treatment: roughly 19 received Ad26.COV2.S at low or high dose, single or two shots; 5 received placebo; per-sample allocation not given. Samples came from day 63 after the first vaccine or placebo injection. Germline CDR1 reads KGHSH; CDR2 reads LQKENI. V dropped 6 bases and J dropped 0; count of bases not matched to a gene: 3. The CDR3 contains 15 residues. The sample was peripheral blood, taken in a trial of Ad26.COV2.S vaccine versus placebo. This TCR was sampled from a person between 18 and 65 years old who received the Ad26.COV2.S COVID-19 vaccine or a placebo. The chain has TRBV18 and TRBJ1-5, with 9 bases matching TRBD1. Here the CDR3 DNA reads TGTGCCAGCTCTCGGGGACAGGGTAGCAATCAGCCCCAGCATTTT. It is translated as CASSRGQGSNQPQHF.